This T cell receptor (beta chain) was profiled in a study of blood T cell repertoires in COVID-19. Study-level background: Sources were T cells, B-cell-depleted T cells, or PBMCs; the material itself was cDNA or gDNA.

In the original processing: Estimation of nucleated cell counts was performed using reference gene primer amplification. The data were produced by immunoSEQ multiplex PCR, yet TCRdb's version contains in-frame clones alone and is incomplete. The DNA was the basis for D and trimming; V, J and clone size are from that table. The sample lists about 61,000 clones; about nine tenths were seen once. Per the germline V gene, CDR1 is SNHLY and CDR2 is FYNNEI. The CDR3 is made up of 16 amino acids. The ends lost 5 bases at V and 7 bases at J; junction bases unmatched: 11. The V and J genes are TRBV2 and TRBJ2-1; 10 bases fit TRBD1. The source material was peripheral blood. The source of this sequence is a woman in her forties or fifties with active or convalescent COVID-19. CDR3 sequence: CASSPLRQGASNEQFF. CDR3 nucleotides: TGTGCCAGCAGTCCCCTCCGACAGGGGGCGAGTAATGAGCAGTTCTTC.